The 20 T cell receptor beta chains below all came from one sample that was sequenced in a study of T cells in Graves' hyperthyroidism and ophthalmopathy. Researchers amplified the TCR beta CDR3 regions from RNA transcripts. The TCR CDR3 was amplified in a first-round RT-PCR using the HTBI primer set. TCRdb fed the multiplex PCR reads into MiXCR, producing one record per CDR3 protein. The sample yields about 420,000 distinct CDR3 sequences, about a sixth seen once. Sequencing used blood. The receptors were gathered from a woman aged 18-29 years with Graves' hyperthyroidism.

Many counts were recorded for this clonotype. The rearrangement uses TRBV20-1 and TRBJ2-1; TRBD1 or TRBD2 may be the D gene (5 bases each). Germline lookup yields CDR1 DFQATT and CDR2 SNEGSKA (reference sequence). The V gene lost 3 bases and the J gene lost 3 bases, with 12 bases spanning the gap. The CDR3 is 14 amino acids. CDR3 DNA sequence: TGCAGTGCTAGTTTGGGGGTTGACTACAATGAGCAGTTCTTC. Translating it yields CSASLGVDYNEQFF.

This clonotype has only a few counts. The gene calls are TRBV6-2 or TRBV6-3 and TRBJ1-1; maybe TRBD1 (5 bases). Germline V gene lookup returns CDR1 MNHEY and CDR2 SVGEGT. The CDR3 has 14 residues. The ends were cut back, 7 bases at V and 7 bases at J, with 19 bases in the middle. The CDR3 sequence: CASTLFLQGNEAFF. Written as DNA, the CDR3 is TGTGCCAGCACCCTGTTCCTCCAGGGTAATGAAGCTTTCTTT.

This clonotype occurred many times. V usage is TRBV12-3 or TRBV12-4 and J usage is TRBJ2-7; D is unclear. Trimming stripped 3 bases from V and 3 bases from J, with 9 bases between. The CDR3 is made up of 13 amino acids. The CDR3 loop is CASSFGGHYEQYF. The DNA of the CDR3 is TGTGCCAGCAGTTTTGGTGGGCACTACGAGCAGTACTTC.

This clonotype was detected only a few times. The rearrangement joins TRBV13 to TRBJ1-2, with D perhaps matching TRBD1 (5 bases). CDR1 and CDR2 from the germline V gene are PRHDT and FYEKMQ (reference sequence). The CDR3 covers 17 residues. V lost 2 bases, J lost 1 base, and 17 bases lay in between. CDR3 residues: CASSLKGPVGGNYGYTF. The CDR3 DNA reads as TGTGCCAGCAGCTTAAAAGGGCCCGTTGGGGGTAACTATGGCTACACCTTC.

This clonotype was observed at least ten times. The V gene is TRBV27, the J gene TRBJ2-6, with D perhaps matching TRBD2 (5 bases). CDR3 length: 16 residues. Per germline, CDR1 MNHEY and CDR2 SMNVEV (reference sequence). V dropped 9 bases and J dropped 0 bases, with 15 bases sitting between them. The CDR3 loop reads CASAARGASGANVLTF. The DNA of the CDR3 is TGTGCCAGTGCCGCACGGGGTGCCTCTGGGGCCAACGTCCTGACTTTC.

This clonotype was recorded a few times. CDR3 loop: CSVEGVRETQYF. CDR3 coding DNA: TGCAGCGTTGAAGGAGTCCGGGAGACCCAGTACTTC. This rearrangement joins TRBV29-1 to TRBJ2-5; D ambiguous. The CDR3 totals 12 residues. Germline V lookup: CDR1 SQVTM, CDR2 ANQGSEA. V was trimmed by 1 base and J by 5 bases, leaving 8 bases between them.

This chain uses TRBV12-3 or TRBV12-4 with TRBJ1-1; 8 positions agree with TRBD1. After removal of 5 bases from V and 4 bases from J, the junction contained 9 bases not matched to a gene. This CDR3 comprises 15 residues. DNA of the CDR3: TGTGCCAGCAGTGGGCCCCGGACAGGGCCCACTGAAGCTTTCTTT. Its translation: CASSGPRTGPTEAFF.

This clonotype has more than one count but fewer than ten. The CDR3 loop is CASSFETGTNYGYTF. CDR3 sequence (DNA): TGCGCCAGCAGCTTTGAGACAGGGACTAACTATGGCTACACCTTC. V is TRBV5-1 and J is TRBJ1-2; TRBD1 matches 7 bases. The V and J ends lost 2 bases and 0 bases, in that order; junction bases with no gene match: 4. CDR3 length: 15 residues. Germline CDR1 SGHRS, CDR2 YFSETQ.

This chain links TRBV6-1 with TRBJ1-1, with D perhaps TRBD1 (5 bases). V lost 6 bases, J lost 6 bases, and 14 bases lay in between. The CDR3 runs to 13 residues. Germline V gene data show CDR1 as MNHNS and CDR2 as SASEGT. CDR3 residues: CASRPTGLPEAFF. DNA of the CDR3: TGTGCCAGCAGGCCAACGGGGCTCCCTGAAGCTTTCTTT.

In its sample, this clonotype was seen once. The rearrangement links TRBV11-1 to TRBJ1-3; TRBD1 is a possible D gene (5 bases). The CDR3 length is 16 residues. Germline V lookup: CDR1 SGHAT, CDR2 FQDESV (reference sequence). V shed 3 bases and J shed 8 bases, with 20 bases lying between them. CDR3: CASSFTIGHPEYTIYF. In DNA, the CDR3 is TGTGCCAGCAGCTTCACCATAGGACATCCTGAATACACCATATATTTT.

There are many counts of this clonotype. This chain uses TRBV6-1 with TRBJ1-1; 8 bases are shared with TRBD1. CDR1 is MNHNS, CDR2 SASEGT, per germline. The CDR3 runs to 14 residues. Trimming at V came to 5 bases and at J to 6 bases, leaving 8 bases not matched to a gene. CDR3 residues: CASSFDRGGSEAFF. The CDR3 nucleotides read TGTGCCAGCAGTTTCGACAGGGGTGGGTCTGAAGCTTTCTTT.

This clonotype was counted ten times or more. The rearrangement links TRBV6-2 or TRBV6-3 to TRBJ2-7, with TRBD2 matching over 7 bases. J lost 1 base, V lost 3 bases, and 6 bases had no gene match. Germline loops: CDR1 MNHEY, CDR2 SVGEGT. CDR3 length equals 15 residues. CDR3 DNA sequence: TGTGCCAGCAGTTATGCGGGAGAGGGGTCCTACGAGCAGTACTTC. Protein: CASSYAGEGSYEQYF.

This rearrangement joins TRBV28 to TRBJ1-2; TRBD1 might be the D (5 bases). The length of the CDR3 is 17 residues. CDR1 is MDHEN, CDR2 SYDVKM, per germline. Trimming shortened V by 5 bases and J by 7 bases, and 26 bases separated the two germline ends. The CDR3 DNA reads TGTGCCAGCAGTGGAGTCCAGGGTGGTACCTCGGTACGTGGCTACACCTTC. This codes for CASSGVQGGTSVRGYTF.

The genes are TRBV20-1 and TRBJ2-1; D is possibly TRBD2 (7 bases). Germline V gives CDR1 DFQATT, CDR2 SNEGSKA (reference sequence). V lost 5 bases and J 6 bases, leaving 20 bases between the germline ends. This CDR3 is 15 amino acids long. This CDR3 is CSAPKGGGVGNEQFF. The CDR3 region has the DNA TGCAGTGCTCCAAAGGGGGGGGGAGTGGGCAATGAGCAGTTCTTC.

In the case of this clonotype: Being one base from a much bigger clone, this may be a read error. J is TRBJ2-3 and V is TRBV12-5; D is possibly TRBD1 (6 bases). This CDR3 has 14 residues. Germline V gene sequence: CDR1 LGHNT, CDR2 FRNRAP. V shed 1 base and J shed 1 base, with 6 bases lying between them. Here the CDR3 reads CASGLGQGTDTQYF. CDR3 coding DNA: TGTGCTAGTGGTTTGGGACAGGGCACAGATACGCAGTATTTT.

This chain connects TRBV4-1 to TRBJ1-1; D gene ambiguous. The CDR3 is made up of 14 amino acids. Germline assignment: CDR1 MGHRA and CDR2 YSYEKL. Trimming cost V 0 bases and J 7 bases, with 12 bases left between them. The CDR3 protein is CASSQEWHQVEAFF. CDR3 sequence (DNA): TGCGCCAGCAGCCAAGAATGGCACCAAGTTGAAGCTTTCTTT.

The chain is built from TRBV7-2 and TRBJ1-1, with a possible D match to TRBD1 (5 bases). The CDR3 is 15 amino acids. V was trimmed by 0 bases and J by 0 bases, leaving 8 bases between them. Germline CDR1 and CDR2: SGHTA and FQGNSA. The CDR3 region is CASSLAGVLNTEAFF. The CDR3 DNA sequence: TGTGCCAGCAGCTTAGCGGGGGTCCTGAACACTGAAGCTTTCTTT.

This clonotype was picked up many times. The rearrangement joins TRBV3-1 to TRBJ2-2; TRBD2 matches 10 bases. Germline V gene lookup returns CDR1 LGHDT and CDR2 YNNKEL (reference sequence). V shed 5 bases, J shed 5 bases, and the junction held 14 bases outside the gene matches. This CDR3 contains 18 residues. The CDR3 reads CASSSLTQREGRTGELFF. The DNA for the CDR3 is TGTGCCAGCAGCTCTCTTACCCAGCGGGAGGGCCGGACCGGGGAGCTGTTTTTT. The variable domain in full, completed from reference TRBV3-1 and TRBJ2-2, reads DTAVSQTPKYLVTQMGNDKSIKCEQNLGHDTMYWYKQDSKKFLKIMFSYNNKELIINETVPNRFSPKSPDKAHLNLHINSLELGDSAVYFCASSSLTQREGRTGELFFGEGSRLTVL.

This clonotype was seen many times. The CDR3 loop reads CASSLRVEAFF. For the CDR3, the DNA is TGTGCCAGCAGTTTACGAGTAGAAGCTTTCTTT. The genes are TRBV12-3 or TRBV12-4 and TRBJ1-1; D is uncertain. V was clipped by 2 bases and J by 8 bases, with 6 bases between them. This CDR3 is built from 11 residues.

This clonotype was recorded a few times. The chain uses TRBV7-8 and TRBJ1-2; 7 bases match TRBD1. Germline CDR1 and CDR2: SGHVS and FQNEAQ. Trimming cost V 4 bases and J 8 bases; bases outside gene matches: 16. CDR3 size: 16 residues. The CDR3 sequence: CASSSKSAGGSWGYTF. The CDR3, as DNA: TGTGCCAGCAGCTCGAAGTCGGCAGGGGGTTCCTGGGGCTACACCTTC.